This paragraph covers one T cell receptor beta chain sequence. Its matching antigen is unknown. The junction and the germline gene differ at one end; a read error may be behind it. This sample is part of a study of glioma-infiltrating T cells. The study's findings and limits: Only very few CDR3 sequences appeared in both tissue and blood. Above-expected tissue-blood divergence occurred in all gliomas, most in low-grade ones.

Amplification of TCR alpha and beta CDR3 regions from RNA used iRepertoire nested multiplex PCR. One entry per CDR3 protein results from TCRdb running MiXCR on the multiplex PCR reads. Seen here are around 190,000 distinct CDR3 sequences, around 30% observed once, and the top ten hold 20% to 25%. From germline, CDR1 is MNHEY and CDR2 SVGAGI. There are 12 residues in the CDR3. The sequenced material came from glioma tissue, nonneoplastic brain tissue, or PBMCs (not recorded which). The sequence derives from a human donor with low-grade glioma or glioblastoma, undergoing nonglioma brain surgery, or in good health (not recorded which). The chain recombines TRBV6-5 with TRBJ2-5; D unclear. DNA of the CDR3: TGCGCCAGCAGTTACCCCGCCGAGACCCAGTACTTC. It is translated as CASSYPAETQYF.